A single sample gave rise to the 27 T cell receptor beta chains below, sequenced in a study. Each CDR3 protein gets one entry after TCRdb re-called the 5' RACE reads with MiXCR. The repertoire includes over 55,000 distinct CDR3 sequences, 25% to 30% of them detected once, and approximately 3.3% sits in the top ten. The sequencing sample was made of tumor-infiltrating memory CD4+ T cells sorted from the breast tumor. Sample subset: memory CD4+ T cells, CD4+CD45RO+CD25-. These receptors were taken from a female donor with breast cancer.

V usage is TRBV20-1 and J usage is TRBJ2-7; maybe TRBD2 (5 bases). Per the germline V gene, CDR1 is DFQATT and CDR2 is SNEGSKA (reference sequence). The CDR3 extends over 12 amino acids. The ends were cut back, 0 bases at V and 5 bases at J, with 8 bases in the middle. In DNA form, the CDR3 reads TGCAGTGCTAGAGACGGGGTAAACGAGCAGTACTTC. It codes for CSARDGVNEQYF.

This clonotype has ten or more counts. The gene calls are TRBV5-1 and TRBJ2-1; a weak D match, TRBD1 (5 bases). V was shortened by 0 bases and J by 8 bases, with 18 bases between the two germline ends. The germline V gene encodes CDR1 SGHRS and CDR2 YFSETQ. The CDR3 loop spans 16 amino acids. CDR3 loop: CASSLVRDRDLDEQFF. CDR3 DNA: TGCGCCAGCAGCTTGGTACGAGACAGAGATCTCGATGAGCAGTTCTTC.

This CDR3 is CASSLDRGTNTEAFF. Here the CDR3 DNA reads TGTGCCAGCAGCCTGGACAGGGGAACAAACACTGAAGCTTTCTTT. The rearrangement joins TRBV7-9 to TRBJ1-1; 9 nucleotides align to TRBD1. Trimming cost V 5 bases and J 2 bases; bases outside gene matches: 6. CDR1 and CDR2 (germline): SEHNR, FQNEAQ (reference sequence). The CDR3 length is 15 residues.

The chain has TRBV20-1 and TRBJ2-1; 7 bases line up with TRBD2. The CDR3 runs 15 residues. J lost 8 bases, V lost 1 base, and 11 bases had no gene match. Germline V gene sequence: CDR1 DFQATT, CDR2 SNEGSKA (reference sequence). CDR3 region: CSARGSGAGRDEQFF. DNA for the CDR3: TGCAGTGCTAGAGGGTCCGGAGCGGGGCGGGATGAGCAGTTCTTC.

This clonotype occurred many times. The J gene is TRBJ1-1, the V gene TRBV5-1; tentatively, D is TRBD1 (6 bases). The CDR3 length is 17 residues. V was trimmed by 0 bases and J by 0 bases, leaving 15 bases between them. Germline V lookup: CDR1 SGHRS, CDR2 YFSETQ. Written as DNA, the CDR3 is TGCGCCAGCAGCTTGGACGCCGGACAGAAAATGAACACTGAAGCTTTCTTT. Its protein product is CASSLDAGQKMNTEAFF.

This clonotype was observed a handful of times. V usage is TRBV5-1 and J usage is TRBJ2-5, with D possibly being TRBD1 (6 bases). The CDR3 totals 13 residues. CDR1 is SGHRS, CDR2 YFSETQ, per germline. V was trimmed by 2 bases and J by 3 bases, leaving 8 bases between them. In DNA, the CDR3 is TGCGCCAGCAGCTTTAACAGGGAAGAGACCCAGTACTTC. Residues: CASSFNREETQYF.

The chain combines TRBV7-3 with TRBJ2-7; 11 nucleotides line up with TRBD2. With 4 bases clipped from V and 4 bases from J, the junction kept 6 bases outside the gene matches. The germline CDR1 and CDR2 sequences are SGHTA and FQGTGA. This CDR3 is 15 amino acids long. In DNA form, the CDR3 reads TGTGCCAGCAGCTCCCCGGGACTAGCGGCGTACGAGCAGTACTTC. It yields the protein CASSSPGLAAYEQYF.

Turning to this clonotype: Given a much more abundant clone one base away, this may be a read error. The V call is TRBV7-2, the J call TRBJ2-5; no firm D call. The CDR3 totals 13 residues. Germline lookup yields CDR1 SGHTA and CDR2 FQGNSA. V was clipped by 5 bases and J by 5 bases, with 12 bases between them. DNA of the CDR3: TGTGCCAGCAGCCCGCACCGGGTGGAGACCCAGTACTTC. Its protein product is CASSPHRVETQYF.

This clonotype came up a few times. This chain links TRBV2 with TRBJ1-5; D unresolved. The V gene lost 4 bases and the J gene lost 0 bases, with 4 bases spanning the gap. The germline CDR1 and CDR2 sequences are SNHLY and FYNNEI. This CDR3 is 13 amino acids long. This CDR3 is CASSADSNQPQHF. CDR3 nucleotides: TGTGCCAGCAGTGCTGATAGCAATCAGCCCCAGCATTTT.

Here the CDR3 DNA reads TGTGCCAGCAGTAGATCCAACAATCAGCCCCAGCATTTT. Encoded protein: CASSRSNNQPQHF. V is TRBV6-5 and J is TRBJ1-5; D gene uncertain. V lost 5 bases, J lost 3 bases, and 8 bases lay in between. The CDR3 is 13 residues long. Germline values: CDR1 MNHEY, CDR2 SVGAGI.

The chain links TRBV2 to TRBJ2-3; tentative D call: TRBD2 (6 bases). The germline V gene encodes CDR1 SNHLY and CDR2 FYNNEI. V lost 3 bases, J lost 6 bases, and 13 bases lay in between. This CDR3 comprises 14 residues. CDR3 nucleotides: TGTGCCAGCAGTGAGGGACTCACAGCGGATACGCAGTATTTT. This encodes CASSEGLTADTQYF.

This clonotype has more than one count but fewer than ten. The CDR3 DNA reads TGTGCCAGCAGCTTAAATGGCAGGAACTATGGCTACACCTTC. Protein sequence: CASSLNGRNYGYTF. The chain carries TRBV7-2 and TRBJ1-2; D is ambiguous. CDR1 and CDR2 (germline): SGHTA, FQGNSA. Trimming stripped 2 bases from V and 2 bases from J, with 9 bases between. This CDR3 spans 14 amino acids.

The rearrangement links TRBV6-5 to TRBJ1-5, with 8 bases identical to TRBD1. CDR1 is MNHEY and CDR2 is SVGAGI in the germline V gene. The CDR3 covers 14 residues. J was trimmed by 5 bases and V by 6 bases; bases with no gene match: 6. The CDR3 DNA is TGTGCCAGCAGCCCGGACAGGGTTTATCAGCCCCAGCATTTT. It specifies CASSPDRVYQPQHF.

This clonotype was picked up a small number of times. This rearrangement joins TRBV20-1 to TRBJ2-2, with 7 positions matching TRBD1. V lost 3 bases to trimming and J lost 3 bases; unmatched junction nucleotides: 10. CDR1 is DFQATT and CDR2 is SNEGSKA in the germline V gene (reference sequence). There are 16 residues in the CDR3. The CDR3 loop reads CSAREPTGIDTGELFF. CDR3 in DNA: TGCAGTGCTAGGGAACCGACAGGGATTGACACCGGGGAGCTGTTTTTT.

This clonotype turned up a few times. The chain employs TRBV20-1 and TRBJ2-2; D may be TRBD2 (6 bases). Trimming shortened V by 6 bases and J by 5 bases, and 10 bases separated the two germline ends. From germline, CDR1 is DFQATT and CDR2 SNEGSKA (reference sequence). CDR3 length equals 12 residues. The CDR3 DNA sequence: TGCAGTGCAATGGGGAGGACCGGGGAGCTGTTTTTT. It is translated as CSAMGRTGELFF.

V gene TRBV6-1 combines with J gene TRBJ1-3; D is uncertain. The V end lost 6 bases, the J end lost 1 base, and 10 bases lay between the germline ends. The CDR3 extends over 14 amino acids. From germline, CDR1 is MNHNS and CDR2 SASEGT. DNA of the CDR3: TGTGCCAGCAGAGCCCAGGTTTCTGGAAACACCATATATTTT. Residues: CASRAQVSGNTIYF.

This clonotype was counted between two and nine times. CDR3 loop: CASSSHRTGEDGYTF. CDR3 coding DNA: TGTGCCAGCAGTTCTCACAGGACAGGTGAAGATGGCTACACCTTC. V usage is TRBV6-2 or TRBV6-3 and J usage is TRBJ1-2; 7 bases agree with TRBD1. In germline, CDR1 is MNHEY, CDR2 SVGEGT. The CDR3 totals 15 residues. Losses at the gene ends were 4 bases for V and 6 bases for J; bases not matched to a gene: 11.

The rearrangement uses TRBV6-1 and TRBJ1-2; D perhaps matches TRBD1 (6 bases). Germline V gives CDR1 MNHNS, CDR2 SASEGT. V was trimmed by 2 bases and J by 8 bases, leaving 15 bases between them. The CDR3 spans 14 residues. The CDR3 coding sequence is TGTGCCAGCAGTGAACCCGGGGGCGGGTACGGCTACACCTTC. Its protein product is CASSEPGGGYGYTF.

Many counts were recorded for this clonotype. V is TRBV28 and J is TRBJ1-1; maybe TRBD1 (5 bases). Germline CDR1 and CDR2: MDHEN and SYDVKM. The V and J ends lost 5 bases and 5 bases respectively, with 18 bases between them. The CDR3 length is 15 residues. CDR3: CASSAPLGGWTEAFF. DNA of the CDR3: TGTGCCAGCAGTGCCCCTTTGGGGGGTTGGACTGAAGCTTTCTTT.

In regard to this clonotype: One base away lies a much larger clone, so this may be a sequencing read error. J is TRBJ2-1 and V is TRBV20-1; 9 bases are shared with TRBD2. Germline CDR1 reads DFQATT; CDR2 reads SNEGSKA (reference sequence). The CDR3 is 14 residues long. The CDR3 DNA follows: TGCGGTGCTAGGAGCGGGGGGCCGGGCAATGAGCAGTTCTTC. Its translation: CGARSGGPGNEQFF.

This chain uses TRBV27 with TRBJ2-4; the D gene is possibly TRBD2 (6 bases). Germline assignment: CDR1 MNHEY and CDR2 SMNVEV (reference sequence). The CDR3 spans 17 residues. V was pared by 5 bases and J by 6 bases, with 23 bases between. CDR3 residues: CASSRRRDSQTSNIQYF. In DNA, the CDR3 is TGTGCCAGCAGTAGACGCCGGGACTCACAAACCTCAAACATTCAGTACTTC.

The genes are TRBV13 and TRBJ2-1, with TRBD2 matching 8 bases. V was clipped by 4 bases and J by 8 bases; unmatched bases: 10. CDR3 size: 15 residues. CDR1 is PRHDT, CDR2 FYEKMQ, per germline (reference sequence). CDR3 in DNA: TGTGCCAGCAGCTGGGGACTAGAGGACGGACATGAGCAGTTCTTC. Translation gives CASSWGLEDGHEQFF.

In its sample, this clonotype was seen once. The CDR3 protein is CASSNGVETQYF. CDR3 nucleotides: TGTGCCAGTAGTAACGGGGTGGAGACCCAGTACTTC. The rearrangement links TRBV19 to TRBJ2-5, with D perhaps matching TRBD2 (5 bases). With 4 bases removed from V and 5 bases from J, the gap between germline ends came to 8 bases. CDR3 length: 12 amino acids. CDR1 LNHDA and CDR2 SQIVND come from the germline V gene (reference sequence).

In this sample, this clonotype turned up a few times. V usage is TRBV6-5 and J usage is TRBJ2-7, with TRBD1 matching 7 bases. Per the germline V gene, CDR1 is MNHEY and CDR2 is SVGAGI. CDR3 length: 15 residues. V was pared by 6 bases and J by 5 bases, with 13 bases of the junction left unmatched. The CDR3 sequence is CASRWRQGGMDEQYF. The DNA for the CDR3 is TGTGCCAGCAGATGGCGACAGGGTGGTATGGACGAGCAGTACTTC.

This clonotype was detected many times. The CDR3 DNA is TGTGCCAGCAGCCGAAACCGGGACAGGGGTCATTCACCCCTCCACTTT. It yields the protein CASSRNRDRGHSPLHF. The chain uses TRBV3-1 and TRBJ1-6, with 10 bases identical to TRBD1. CDR1 LGHDT and CDR2 YNNKEL come from the germline V gene (reference sequence). Trimming at V came to 4 bases and at J to 8 bases, leaving 8 bases not matched to a gene. The CDR3 contains 16 residues.

By its share, this clonotype is medium-sized. The chain has TRBV7-8 and TRBJ2-1, with TRBD1 identical over 9 bases. V was clipped by 5 bases and J by 8 bases; unmatched bases: 10. This CDR3 is 15 amino acids long. Germline CDR1 SGHVS, CDR2 FQNEAQ. The CDR3 spells CASSPYRGLGYEQFF. DNA of the CDR3: TGTGCCAGCAGCCCCTACAGGGGGCTCGGGTATGAGCAGTTCTTC. Complete variable domain (other parts from reference TRBV7-8 and TRBJ2-1): GAGVSQSPRYKVAKRGQDVALRCDPISGHVSLFWYQQALGQGPEFLTYFQNEAQLDKSGLPSDRFFAERPEGSVSTLKIQRTQQEDSAVYLCASSPYRGLGYEQFFGPGTRLTVL.

This chain connects TRBV5-1 to TRBJ2-5; D not certain. There are 11 residues in the CDR3. From germline, CDR1 is SGHRS and CDR2 YFSETQ. V was pared by 6 bases and J by 0 bases, with 3 bases between. This CDR3 is CASIYQETQYF. CDR3 bases: TGCGCCAGCATCTACCAAGAGACCCAGTACTTC. The full variable domain, rest sourced from reference TRBV5-1 and TRBJ2-5, is KAGVTQTPRYLIKTRGQQVTLSCSPISGHRSVSWYQQTPGQGLQFLFEYFSETQRNKGNFPGRFSGRQFSNSRSEMNVSTLELGDSALYLCASIYQETQYFGPGTRLLVL.